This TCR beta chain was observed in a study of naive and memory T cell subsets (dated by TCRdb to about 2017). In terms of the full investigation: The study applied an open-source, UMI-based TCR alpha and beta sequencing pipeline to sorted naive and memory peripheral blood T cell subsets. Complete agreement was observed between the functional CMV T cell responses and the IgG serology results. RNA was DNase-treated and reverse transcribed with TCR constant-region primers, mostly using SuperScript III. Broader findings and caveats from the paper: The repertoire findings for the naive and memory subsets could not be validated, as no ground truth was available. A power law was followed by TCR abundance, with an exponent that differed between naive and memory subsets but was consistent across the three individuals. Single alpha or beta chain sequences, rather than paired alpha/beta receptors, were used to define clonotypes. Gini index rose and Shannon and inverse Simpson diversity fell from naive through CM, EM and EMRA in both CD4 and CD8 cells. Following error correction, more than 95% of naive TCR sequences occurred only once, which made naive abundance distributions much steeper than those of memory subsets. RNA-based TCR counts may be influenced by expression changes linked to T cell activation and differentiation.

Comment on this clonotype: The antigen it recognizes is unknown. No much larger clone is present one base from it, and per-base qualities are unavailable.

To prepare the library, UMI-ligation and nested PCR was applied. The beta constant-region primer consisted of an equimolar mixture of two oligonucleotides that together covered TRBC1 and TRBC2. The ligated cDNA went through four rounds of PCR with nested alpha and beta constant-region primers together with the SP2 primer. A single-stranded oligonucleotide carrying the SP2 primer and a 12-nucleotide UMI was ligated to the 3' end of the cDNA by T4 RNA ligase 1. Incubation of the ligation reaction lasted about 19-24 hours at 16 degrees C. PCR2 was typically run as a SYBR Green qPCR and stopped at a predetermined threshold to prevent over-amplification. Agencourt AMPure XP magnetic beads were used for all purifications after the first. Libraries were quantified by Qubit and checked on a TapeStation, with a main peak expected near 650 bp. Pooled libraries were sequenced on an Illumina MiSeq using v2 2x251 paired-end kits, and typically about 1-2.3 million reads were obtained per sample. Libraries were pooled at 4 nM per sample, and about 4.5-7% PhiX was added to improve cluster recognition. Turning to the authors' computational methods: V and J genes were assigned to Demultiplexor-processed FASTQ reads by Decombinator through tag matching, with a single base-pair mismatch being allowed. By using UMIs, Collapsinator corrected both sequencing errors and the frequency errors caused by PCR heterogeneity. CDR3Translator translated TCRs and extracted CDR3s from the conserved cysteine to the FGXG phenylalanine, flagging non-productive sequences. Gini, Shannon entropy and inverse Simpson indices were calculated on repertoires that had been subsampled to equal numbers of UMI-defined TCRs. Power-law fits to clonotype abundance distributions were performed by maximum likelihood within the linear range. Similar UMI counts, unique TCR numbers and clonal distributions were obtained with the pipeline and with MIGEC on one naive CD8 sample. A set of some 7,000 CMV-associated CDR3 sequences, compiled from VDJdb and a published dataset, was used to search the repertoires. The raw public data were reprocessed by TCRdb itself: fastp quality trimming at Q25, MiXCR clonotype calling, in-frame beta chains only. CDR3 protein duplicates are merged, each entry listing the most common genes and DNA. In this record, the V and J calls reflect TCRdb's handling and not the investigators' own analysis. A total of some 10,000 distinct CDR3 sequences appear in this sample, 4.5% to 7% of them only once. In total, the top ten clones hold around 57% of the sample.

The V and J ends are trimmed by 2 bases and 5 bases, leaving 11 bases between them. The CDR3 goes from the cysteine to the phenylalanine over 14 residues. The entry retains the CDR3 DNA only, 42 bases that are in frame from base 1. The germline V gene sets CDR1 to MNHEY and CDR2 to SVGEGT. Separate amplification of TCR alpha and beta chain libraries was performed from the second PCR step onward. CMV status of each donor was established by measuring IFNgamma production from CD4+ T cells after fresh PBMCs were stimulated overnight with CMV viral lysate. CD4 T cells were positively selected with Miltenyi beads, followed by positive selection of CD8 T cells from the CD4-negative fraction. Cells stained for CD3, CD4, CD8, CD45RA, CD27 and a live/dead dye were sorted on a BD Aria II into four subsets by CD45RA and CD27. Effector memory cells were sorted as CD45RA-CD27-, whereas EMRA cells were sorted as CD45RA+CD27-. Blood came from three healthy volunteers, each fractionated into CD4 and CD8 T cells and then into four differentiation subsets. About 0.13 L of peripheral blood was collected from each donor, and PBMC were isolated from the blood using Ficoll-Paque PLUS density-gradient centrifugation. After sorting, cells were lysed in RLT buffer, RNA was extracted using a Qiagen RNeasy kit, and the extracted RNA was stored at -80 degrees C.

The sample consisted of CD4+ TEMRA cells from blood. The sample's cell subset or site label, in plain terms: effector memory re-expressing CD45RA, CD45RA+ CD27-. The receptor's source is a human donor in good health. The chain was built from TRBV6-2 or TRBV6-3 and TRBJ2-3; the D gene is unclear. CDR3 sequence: CASSYGQVGDTQYF. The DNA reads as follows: TGTGCCAGCAGTTACGGTCAGGTGGGAGATACGCAGTATTTT.